These T cell receptor beta chains were read from a single sample in a study of T-cell memory formation after mild COVID-19. Using its own MiXCR run on the 5' RACE reads, TCRdb lists one record per CDR3 protein. The sample records about 210,000 distinct CDR3 sequences, roughly a tenth being singletons. Sequenced: PBMCs or a T cell subset sorted from them (not recorded which). These receptors came from a man aged 18 to 35 who had mild COVID-19 (a few samples of this study predate the infection). Cell type and time point are not known. The conserved cysteine and the conserved F or W are not part of the CDR3 here.

>TRBJ1-4|TRBV12-3/TRBV12-4
ASSLQAINEKLF
>TRBJ2-3|TRBV7-9
ASSLEVQTQY
>TRBJ2-1|TRBV11-3
ASSSGQSNEQF
>TRBJ1-4|TRBV4-1
ASSQDPGQWEKLF
>TRBJ2-7|TRBV7-2
ASSLSRTRALQY
>TRBJ2-1|TRBV20-1
SARQYNEQF
>TRBJ1-2|TRBV7-2
ASSLDRSPGYT
>TRBJ2-6|TRBV5-6
ASSLLWTGANVLT
>TRBJ2-2|TRBV7-2
ASSPQALVNTGELF
>TRBJ1-5|TRBV2
ASSPGMGQPQH
>TRBJ1-4|TRBV4-1
ASSQTDSRGKLF
>TRBJ1-2|TRBV30
AWSVGLKDGYT
>TRBJ1-4|TRBV5-1
ASSSGTGVEKLF
>TRBJ2-3|TRBV9
ASSVGGPPQDTQY
>TRBJ2-5|TRBV5-1
ASSLARVEAQY
>TRBJ2-3|TRBV18
ASPGPDTDTQY
>TRBJ1-1|TRBV24-1
ATSDYTNREAF
>TRBJ1-1|TRBV7-2
ASSYVQGAGTEAF
>TRBJ1-2|TRBV30
AWNPTGNYGYT
>TRBJ1-4|TRBV5-1
ASSFGRINEKLF
>TRBJ1-5|TRBV7-9
ASSLTDRGSQPQH
>TRBJ1-1|TRBV7-8
ASSSMGAGERTEAF
>TRBJ2-1|TRBV5-8
ASSLQPTAGEHYNEQF
>TRBJ1-6|TRBV19
ASSPGQKNSPLH
>TRBJ2-7|TRBV29-1
SVRARGGYEQY
>TRBJ2-1|TRBV3-1
ASSPRPNYNEQF
>TRBJ2-5|TRBV4-2
ASSQPFGGQGQETQY
>TRBJ1-1|TRBV18
ASSPMTVEAF
>TRBJ2-2|TRBV4-2
ASSQRDSANTGELF
>TRBJ2-3|TRBV20-1
SGGLAGADTQY